These T cell receptor beta chains were read from a single sample in a study of CD8 T cells in ankylosing spondylitis. TCRdb reprocessed the 5' RACE reads with MiXCR, giving one entry per CDR3 protein. The data show over 600,000 distinct CDR3 sequences, roughly 19% seen once. Material: blood, either unsorted or a sorted T cell fraction (not recorded which). Source of these receptors: a male donor with ankylosing spondylitis. The conserved cysteine and the conserved F or W are not part of the CDR3 here. Each record gives: CDR3 protein, V gene, D gene. D genes are given only for firm matches.

CDR3 protein: AITPGANSPLH
V gene: TRBV10-3
D gene: NA

CDR3 protein: SVVGTEEKLF
V gene: TRBV29-1
D gene: TRBD1

CDR3 protein: ASSDRDSILEQF
V gene: TRBV2
D gene: TRBD1

CDR3 protein: ASSPPGSSGGYT
V gene: TRBV28
D gene: NA

CDR3 protein: ATSEGRDREGSPLH
V gene: TRBV24-1
D gene: TRBD1

CDR3 protein: ASRSKGTGGAYGYT
V gene: TRBV12-3/TRBV12-4
D gene: TRBD1

CDR3 protein: ATSRGTGPDNQPQH
V gene: TRBV15
D gene: TRBD1

CDR3 protein: ASSPQMGEDNEQF
V gene: TRBV18
D gene: NA

CDR3 protein: ASSQDRGRSNQPQH
V gene: TRBV4-1
D gene: NA

CDR3 protein: ASSYGGTGVSDTQY
V gene: TRBV6-5
D gene: TRBD1

CDR3 protein: ASSLLAGRYEQY
V gene: TRBV27
D gene: NA

CDR3 protein: SARETGGLNTEAF
V gene: TRBV20-1
D gene: TRBD1

CDR3 protein: ASSFAASGGYNEQF
V gene: TRBV7-6
D gene: TRBD2

CDR3 protein: ASSLGGTSDGELF
V gene: TRBV12-3/TRBV12-4
D gene: TRBD2

CDR3 protein: SAKTSSGANVLT
V gene: TRBV20-1
D gene: NA

CDR3 protein: ASSLGWQGANEKLF
V gene: TRBV5-6
D gene: NA

CDR3 protein: ASSGGTSAWETQY
V gene: TRBV5-4
D gene: TRBD2

CDR3 protein: ASSPRAYSTDTQY
V gene: TRBV12-3/TRBV12-4
D gene: NA

CDR3 protein: ASSQDREGEAF
V gene: TRBV4-3
D gene: NA

CDR3 protein: ASSSLGRLYEQY
V gene: TRBV11-2
D gene: NA

CDR3 protein: ASSLDRSEKLF
V gene: TRBV12-3/TRBV12-4
D gene: NA

CDR3 protein: ASSRETGGWEKLF
V gene: TRBV4-3
D gene: TRBD1

CDR3 protein: ASSQGPHEQF
V gene: TRBV11-2
D gene: NA

CDR3 protein: ASSLDGTEAWDEQF
V gene: TRBV7-9
D gene: TRBD1

CDR3 protein: ASSLDGPGSSYEQY
V gene: TRBV5-1
D gene: NA

CDR3 protein: SGRREGLNIQY
V gene: TRBV29-1
D gene: TRBD2

CDR3 protein: ASSSLRQGLAKNIQY
V gene: TRBV28
D gene: TRBD1

CDR3 protein: ASSLGLAGSYNEQF
V gene: TRBV5-1
D gene: TRBD2

CDR3 protein: ASSPTGSSGANVLT
V gene: TRBV12-3/TRBV12-4
D gene: NA

CDR3 protein: ASSLHLTGALLEAF
V gene: TRBV12-3/TRBV12-4
D gene: NA

CDR3 protein: ATSDFRVDYGYT
V gene: TRBV24-1
D gene: NA

CDR3 protein: ASSPWGPDTGELF
V gene: TRBV12-3/TRBV12-4
D gene: NA

CDR3 protein: AISAANNSPLH
V gene: TRBV10-3
D gene: NA

CDR3 protein: ASSLRGFGAEQF
V gene: TRBV28
D gene: NA

CDR3 protein: ASSPRTQVSGANVLT
V gene: TRBV7-2
D gene: NA

CDR3 protein: ASSQVAGRNTGELF
V gene: TRBV4-3
D gene: TRBD2

CDR3 protein: ASSPTSQVRGEQF
V gene: TRBV7-2
D gene: NA

CDR3 protein: ASSPRQVDTETQY
V gene: TRBV7-6
D gene: NA

CDR3 protein: ASSLADRGDGGYT
V gene: TRBV7-9
D gene: TRBD1

CDR3 protein: ASSERNTQY
V gene: TRBV12-3/TRBV12-4
D gene: NA

CDR3 protein: ATSRVEGLEAF
V gene: TRBV15
D gene: NA

CDR3 protein: ASRKMMGETQY
V gene: TRBV6-1
D gene: NA

CDR3 protein: ASSPSQREGNEQF
V gene: TRBV7-2
D gene: TRBD2

CDR3 protein: ASSQDNEQRRNTIY
V gene: TRBV4-1
D gene: NA

CDR3 protein: ASSFSGAYQETQY
V gene: TRBV7-9
D gene: TRBD2

CDR3 protein: ASRGTHTGELF
V gene: TRBV10-2
D gene: NA

CDR3 protein: ASSEGAQPQH
V gene: TRBV5-6
D gene: NA